This T cell receptor beta chain was captured by sequencing in a study of cytomegalovirus exposure and HLA in healthy donors. Study conclusions and caveats: Cytomegalovirus association was listed for 164 TCR beta chains. Later analysis found that TCR beta chains associated with HLA were more clonally expanded than other, equally common chains. Among immune exposure information, only CMV serostatus was available.

CDR3 length equals 18 residues. After removal of 1 base from V and 4 bases from J, the junction contained 10 bases not matched to a gene. CDR1 is SGDLS and CDR2 is YYNGEE in the germline V gene. This clone was found a few times. Antigen unknown. The PCR used 60 Vbeta and 13 Jbeta primers. Clones were read by immunoSEQ multiplex PCR, and TCRdb kept only the in-frame ones, dropping some. The sample records some 170,000 clones, over 70% being singletons. The TCR was taken from a woman under 40 in good health and CMV-seronegative. The sample consisted of PBMCs. The chain is built from TRBV9 and TRBJ2-2; 10 bases are a match to TRBD2. CDR3: CASSVRRAGGPGTGELFF. CDR3 coding DNA: TGTGCCAGCAGCGTACGCCGAGCGGGGGGGCCGGGCACCGGGGAGCTGTTTTTT.